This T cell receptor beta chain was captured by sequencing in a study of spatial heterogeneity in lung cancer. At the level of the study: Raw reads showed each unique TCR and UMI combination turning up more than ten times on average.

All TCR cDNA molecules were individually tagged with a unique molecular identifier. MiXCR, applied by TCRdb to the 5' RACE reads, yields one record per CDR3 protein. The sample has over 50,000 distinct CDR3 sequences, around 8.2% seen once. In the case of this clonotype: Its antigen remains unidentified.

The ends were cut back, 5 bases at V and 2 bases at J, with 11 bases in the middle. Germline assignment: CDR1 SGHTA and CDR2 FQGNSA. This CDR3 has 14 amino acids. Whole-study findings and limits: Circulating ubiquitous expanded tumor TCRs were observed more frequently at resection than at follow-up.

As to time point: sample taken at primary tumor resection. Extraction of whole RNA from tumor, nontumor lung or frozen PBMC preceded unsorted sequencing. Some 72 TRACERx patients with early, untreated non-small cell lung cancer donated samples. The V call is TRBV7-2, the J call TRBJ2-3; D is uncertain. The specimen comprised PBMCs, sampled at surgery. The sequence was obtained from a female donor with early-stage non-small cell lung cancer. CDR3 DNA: TGTGCCAGCAGCCTCGGATCCAACACAGATACGCAGTATTTT. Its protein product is CASSLGSNTDTQYF. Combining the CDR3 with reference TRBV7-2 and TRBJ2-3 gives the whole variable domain GAGVSQSPSNKVTEKGKDVELRCDPISGHTALYWYRQSLGQGLEFLIYFQGNSAPDKSGLPSDRFSAERTGGSVSTLTIQRTQQEDSAVYLCASSLGSNTDTQYFGPGTRLTVL.